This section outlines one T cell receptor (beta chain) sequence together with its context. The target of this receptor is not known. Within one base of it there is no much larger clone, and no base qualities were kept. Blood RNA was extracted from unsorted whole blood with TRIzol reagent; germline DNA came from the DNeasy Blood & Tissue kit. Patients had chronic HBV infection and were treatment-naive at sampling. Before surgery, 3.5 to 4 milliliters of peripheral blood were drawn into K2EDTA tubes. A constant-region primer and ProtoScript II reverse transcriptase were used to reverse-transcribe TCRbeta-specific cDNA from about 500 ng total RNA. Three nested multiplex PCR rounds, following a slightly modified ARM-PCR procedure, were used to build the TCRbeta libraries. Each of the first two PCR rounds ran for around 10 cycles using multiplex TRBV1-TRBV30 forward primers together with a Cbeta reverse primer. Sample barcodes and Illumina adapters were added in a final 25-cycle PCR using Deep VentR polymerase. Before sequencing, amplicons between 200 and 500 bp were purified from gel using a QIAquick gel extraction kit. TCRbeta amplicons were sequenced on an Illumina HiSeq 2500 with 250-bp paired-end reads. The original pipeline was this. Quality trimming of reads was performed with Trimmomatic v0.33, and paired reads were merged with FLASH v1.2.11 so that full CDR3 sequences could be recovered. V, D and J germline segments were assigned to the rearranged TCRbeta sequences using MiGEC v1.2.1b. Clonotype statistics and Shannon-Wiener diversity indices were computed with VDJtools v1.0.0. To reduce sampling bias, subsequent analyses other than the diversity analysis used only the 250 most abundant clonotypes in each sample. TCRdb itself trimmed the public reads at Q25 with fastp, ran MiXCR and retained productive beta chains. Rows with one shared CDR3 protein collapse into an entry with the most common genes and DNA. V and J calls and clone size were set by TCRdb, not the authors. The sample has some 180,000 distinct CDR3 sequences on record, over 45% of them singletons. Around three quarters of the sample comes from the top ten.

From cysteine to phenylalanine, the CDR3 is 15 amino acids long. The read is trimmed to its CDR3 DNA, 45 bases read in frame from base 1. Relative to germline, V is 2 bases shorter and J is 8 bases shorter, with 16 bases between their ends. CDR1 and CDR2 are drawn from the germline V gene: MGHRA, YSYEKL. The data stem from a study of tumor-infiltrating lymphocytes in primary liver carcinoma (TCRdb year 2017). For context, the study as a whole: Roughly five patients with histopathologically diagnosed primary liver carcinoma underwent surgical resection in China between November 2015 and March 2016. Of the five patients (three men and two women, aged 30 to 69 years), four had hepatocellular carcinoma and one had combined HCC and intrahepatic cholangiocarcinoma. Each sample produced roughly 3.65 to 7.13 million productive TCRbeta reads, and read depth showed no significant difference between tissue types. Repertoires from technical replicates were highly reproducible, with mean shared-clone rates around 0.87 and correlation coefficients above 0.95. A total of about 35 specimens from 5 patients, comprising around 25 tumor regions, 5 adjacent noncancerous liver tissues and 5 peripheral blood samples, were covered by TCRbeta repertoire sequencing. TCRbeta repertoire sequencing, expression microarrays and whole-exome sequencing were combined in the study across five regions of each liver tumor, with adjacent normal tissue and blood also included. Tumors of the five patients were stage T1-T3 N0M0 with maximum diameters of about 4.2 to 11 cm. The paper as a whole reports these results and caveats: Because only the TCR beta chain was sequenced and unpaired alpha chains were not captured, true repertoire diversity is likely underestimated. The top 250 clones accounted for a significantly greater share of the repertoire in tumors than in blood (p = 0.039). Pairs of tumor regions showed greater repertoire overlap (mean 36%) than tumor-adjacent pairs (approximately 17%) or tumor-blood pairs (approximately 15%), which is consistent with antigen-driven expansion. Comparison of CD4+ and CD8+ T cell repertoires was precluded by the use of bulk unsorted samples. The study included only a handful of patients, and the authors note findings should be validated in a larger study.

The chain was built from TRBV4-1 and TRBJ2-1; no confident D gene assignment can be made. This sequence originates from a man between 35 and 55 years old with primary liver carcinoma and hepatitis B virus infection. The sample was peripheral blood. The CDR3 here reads CASSQTLGPNDEQFF. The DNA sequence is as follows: TGCGCCAGCAGCCAAACCCTCGGGCCCAACGATGAGCAGTTCTTC.